This entry lists 25 T cell receptor beta chains sequenced from one sample in a study of T-cell reconstitution after alpha-beta-depleted transplantation in children. Preparation of the TCRbeta library used unique molecular identifiers. TCRdb re-called the PCR reads through MiXCR, storing one row per CDR3 protein. The repertoire holds approximately 300,000 distinct CDR3 sequences, with roughly 7.8% as singletons. These receptors have no identified antigens. General study findings and limits: The authors attributed T-cell counts and diversity one year after transplant mostly to newly produced T cells.

The sample in question was peripheral blood, obtained 360 days after TCRalphabeta/CD19-depleted stem cell transplant. The receptors were sampled from a female patient aged 2 to 10 who had a stem cell transplant for Fanconi anemia, so the T cells may come from the graft donor.

The V call is TRBV7-8, the J call TRBJ2-7, with TRBD2 identical over 9 bases. Germline V gene data show CDR1 as SGHVS and CDR2 as FQNEAQ. The CDR3 runs to 16 residues. V lost 5 bases and J lost 3; bases outside the gene matches: 11. The CDR3 DNA is TGTGCCAGCAGCAAGGTCGCTAGCGGGAAAGACTACGAGCAGTACTTC. Encoded protein: CASSKVASGKDYEQYF.

At least ten counts were recorded for this clonotype. At one end, the junction sequence differs from germline, possibly due to a read error. The gene calls are TRBV9 and TRBJ2-1; tentative D call: TRBD2 (6 bases). The CDR3 contains 14 residues. Germline values: CDR1 SGDLS, CDR2 YYNGEE. In nucleotides, the CDR3 is TGTGCCAGCAGCGTATGGGACTCCCACAATGAGCAGTTCTTC. Its protein product is CASSVWDSHNEQFF.

J is TRBJ2-1 and V is TRBV19, with D unclear. V was shortened by 3 bases and J by 0 bases, with 12 bases between the two germline ends. CDR1 and CDR2 from the germline V gene are LNHDA and SQIVND (reference sequence). The CDR3 totals 16 residues. In DNA form, the CDR3 reads TGTGCCAGTAGTATTCCCGACGGCCTCTCCTACAATGAGCAGTTCTTC. Translating it yields CASSIPDGLSYNEQFF. Together with reference TRBV19 and TRBJ2-1, the CDR3 gives the full variable domain: DGGITQSPKYLFRKEGQNVTLSCEQNLNHDAMYWYRQDPGQGLRLIYYSQIVNDFQKGDIAEGYSVSREKKESFPLTVTSAQKNPTAFYLCASSIPDGLSYNEQFFGPGTRLTVL.

The chain combines TRBV27 with TRBJ1-6; TRBD1 is a possible D gene (6 bases). CDR3 length equals 14 residues. Germline V gene data show CDR1 as MNHEY and CDR2 as SMNVEV (reference sequence). Deletions cut 1 base from V and 8 bases from J, with 9 bases between. The CDR3 reads CASSLWAGDSPLHF. The CDR3 nucleotides are TGTGCCAGCAGTTTATGGGCAGGGGATTCACCCCTCCACTTT.

This clonotype was detected many times. V is TRBV28 and J is TRBJ2-7, with 10 bases that match TRBD1. CDR3 size: 14 residues. Trimming at V came to 6 bases and at J to 3 bases, leaving 5 bases not matched to a gene. Germline V gene data show CDR1 as MDHEN and CDR2 as SYDVKM. DNA of the CDR3: TGTGCCAGCAGCCTCCGGGACAGGGGCTACGAGCAGTACGTC. It codes for CASSLRDRGYEQYV.

The rearrangement uses TRBV20-1 and TRBJ2-7; 14 nucleotides line up with TRBD2. The CDR3 is made up of 14 amino acids. Germline loops: CDR1 DFQATT, CDR2 SNEGSKA (reference sequence). With 4 bases clipped from V and 6 bases from J, the junction kept 5 bases outside the gene matches. This CDR3 reads CSAKGTSGSFEQYF. CDR3 coding DNA: TGCAGTGCTAAAGGGACTAGCGGGAGTTTCGAGCAGTACTTC.

This clonotype was seen at least ten times. The rearrangement joins TRBV10-3 to TRBJ2-7; 10 nucleotides match TRBD1. CDR3 length: 15 residues. Germline V CDR1 and CDR2: ENHRY, SYGVKD. V lost 6 bases, J lost 2 bases, and 7 bases stayed unmatched. CDR3 amino acids: CAISEDRGSPYEQYF. DNA for the CDR3: TGTGCCATCAGCGAGGACAGGGGGAGTCCCTACGAGCAGTACTTC.

This clonotype was counted many times. J is TRBJ2-3 and V is TRBV3-1, with D possibly TRBD2 on 5 matching bases. The V gene's germline CDR1 is LGHDT and CDR2 YNNKEL (reference sequence). The V gene lost 6 bases and the J gene lost 3 bases, with 7 bases spanning the gap. The CDR3 spans 12 residues. CDR3 protein: CASRRDTDTQYF. In DNA, the CDR3 is TGTGCCAGCAGGAGGGATACAGATACGCAGTATTTT.

In its sample, this clonotype was seen a few times. The genes are TRBV5-6 and TRBJ2-5; D uncertain. The V and J ends lost 1 base and 5 bases respectively, with 9 bases between them. Germline CDR1 is SGHDT and CDR2 is YYEEEE. The CDR3 spans 13 residues. The CDR3 here is CASSLIAEETQYF. DNA for the CDR3: TGTGCCAGCAGCTTGATTGCGGAGGAGACCCAGTACTTC. The full variable domain, in which reference TRBV5-6 and TRBJ2-5 provide the parts outside the CDR3, is DAGVTQSPTHLIKTRGQQVTLRCSPKSGHDTVSWYQQALGQGPQFIFQYYEEEERQRGNFPDRFSGHQFPNYSSELNVNALLLGDSALYLCASSLIAEETQYFGPGTRLLVL.

The chain is built from TRBV20-1 and TRBJ2-7; 9 positions match TRBD2. This CDR3 region has 15 residues. Unmatched junction bases numbered 11, after V lost 5 bases and J lost 3 bases. CDR1 DFQATT and CDR2 SNEGSKA come from the germline V gene (reference sequence). The CDR3 sequence: CSAERVSGSFYEQYF. The CDR3 bases are TGCAGTGCTGAGAGAGTTAGCGGGAGTTTCTACGAGCAGTACTTC.

CDR3 protein: CASIDLAGGPGNEQFF. Here the CDR3 DNA reads TGCGCCAGCATAGATCTAGCGGGAGGGCCGGGCAATGAGCAGTTCTTC. The rearrangement joins TRBV5-1 to TRBJ2-1; 12 bases map to TRBD2. Germline V CDR1 and CDR2: SGHRS, YFSETQ. The CDR3 length is 16 residues. Trimming cost V 6 bases and J 6 bases; bases outside gene matches: 10.

The rearrangement links TRBV6-2 or TRBV6-3 to TRBJ2-2; the D gene is possibly TRBD2 (6 bases). Germline V gene data show CDR1 as MNHEY and CDR2 as SVGEGT. This CDR3 comprises 13 residues. The CDR3 sequence: CAEAGGATGELFF. DNA for the CDR3: TGTGCAGAGGCAGGCGGGGCAACCGGGGAGCTGTTTTTT.

The chain employs TRBV7-2 and TRBJ1-5; D is perhaps TRBD1 (5 bases). The CDR3 runs to 14 residues. Germline V lookup: CDR1 SGHTA, CDR2 FQGNSA. V shed 1 base and J shed 8 bases, with 12 bases lying between them. The CDR3 bases are TGTGCCAGCAGCTTAGGACCATCAGGGAAGCCCCAGCATTTT. It translates to CASSLGPSGKPQHF.

This clonotype was recorded a few times. The chain employs TRBV4-3 and TRBJ1-2; D not resolved. CDR1 and CDR2 (germline): LGHNA, YSLEER. Trimming left V 3 bases short and J 0 bases short, with 5 bases between. The CDR3 length is 13 residues. In nucleotides, the CDR3 is TGCGCCAGCAGCCACGGGACTAACTATGGCTACACCTTC. Translated: CASSHGTNYGYTF.

The chain has TRBV28 and TRBJ2-2; D tentatively reads TRBD1 or TRBD2 (5 bases each). Per the germline V gene, CDR1 is MDHEN and CDR2 is SYDVKM. There are 14 residues in the CDR3. The germline V and J ends were trimmed by 1 base and 6 bases, with 9 bases remaining between them. CDR3 protein: CASSLFGAAGELFF. Here the CDR3 DNA reads TGTGCCAGCAGTTTATTCGGGGCTGCCGGGGAGCTGTTTTTT.

This clonotype was counted only a few times. The chain is built from TRBV9 and TRBJ1-2; no clear D. V shed 0 bases and J shed 9 bases, with 12 bases lying between them. Germline CDR1 is SGDLS and CDR2 is YYNGEE. This CDR3 is built from 13 residues. CDR3 loop: CASSVAYGESYTF. DNA of the CDR3: TGTGCCAGCAGCGTAGCCTATGGAGAGAGCTACACCTTC.

This chain links TRBV5-1 with TRBJ1-1; TRBD1 matches 7 bases. This CDR3 comprises 15 residues. J gave up 2 bases and V 5 bases, and 9 bases lay outside the gene matches. Germline CDR1 is SGHRS and CDR2 is YFSETQ. The CDR3 DNA is TGCGCCAGCAGTGCACAGGGGCCCCCAAACACTGAAGCTTTCTTT. Translating gives CASSAQGPPNTEAFF.

The sample holds many counts of this clonotype. The genes are TRBV28 and TRBJ2-7; D is ambiguous. The CDR3 runs to 12 residues. V lost 5 bases and J lost 7, with 12 bases in between. Looked up from germline, CDR1 is MDHEN and CDR2 is SYDVKM. CDR3 DNA sequence: TGTGCCAGCAGTCCGCAAGTAGGGGAGCAGTACGTC. As protein: CASSPQVGEQYV.

This clonotype has a handful of counts. The chain uses TRBV11-1 and TRBJ2-7; the D gene is possibly TRBD1 (5 bases). Germline V lookup: CDR1 SGHAT, CDR2 FQDESV (reference sequence). Trimming pared 5 bases from V and 4 bases from J, leaving 12 bases between. The CDR3 runs to 13 residues. The CDR3 DNA is TGTGCCAGCAGCCCCAGACAGACTTACGAGCAGTACTTC. As protein: CASSPRQTYEQYF.

In this sample, this clonotype turned up a few times. The V and J genes are TRBV7-9 and TRBJ1-1; D gene ambiguous. V lost 1 base and J 6 bases, leaving 12 bases between the germline ends. CDR1 and CDR2 from the germline V gene are SEHNR and FQNEAQ (reference sequence). This CDR3 comprises 14 residues. The CDR3 protein is CASSLGGRSPEAFF. The CDR3 region has the DNA TGTGCCAGCAGCTTAGGAGGTCGGAGTCCTGAAGCTTTCTTT. The variable domain in full, completed from reference TRBV7-9 and TRBJ1-1, reads DTGVSQNPRHKITKRGQNVTFRCDPISEHNRLYWYRQTLGQGPEFLTYFQNEAQLEKSRLLSDRFSAERPKGSFSTLEIQRTEQGDSAMYLCASSLGGRSPEAFFGQGTRLTVV.

The rearrangement joins TRBV20-1 to TRBJ2-5, with 10 bases aligning to TRBD1. V lost 5 bases and J lost 5; bases outside the gene matches: 11. Germline assignment: CDR1 DFQATT and CDR2 SNEGSKA (reference sequence). This CDR3 is built from 15 residues. Here the CDR3 reads CSALSTGGARETQYF. The DNA for the CDR3 is TGCAGTGCTCTATCGACAGGGGGCGCGAGGGAGACCCAGTACTTC.

The CDR3 DNA sequence: TGTGCCAGCAGCTTACGCGGGAGAGGGGAGCAGTTCTTC. Its translation: CASSLRGRGEQFF. The gene calls are TRBV7-3 and TRBJ2-1; TRBD2 matches at 7 bases. CDR3 length: 13 residues. V shed 2 bases, J shed 10 bases, and the junction held 5 bases outside the gene matches. Germline lookup yields CDR1 SGHTA and CDR2 FQGTGA.

This clonotype came up a few times. The rearrangement joins TRBV5-4 to TRBJ2-1, with D perhaps TRBD1 or TRBD2 (5 bases each). CDR3 length: 15 residues. CDR1 and CDR2 (germline): SGHNT, YYREEE (reference sequence). Trimming removed 0 bases from V and 9 bases from J, with 16 bases in between. The DNA of the CDR3 is TGTGCCAGCAGCTTGGGGGGACCGGCTTTTGGTGAGCAGTTCTTC. This translates into CASSLGGPAFGEQFF.

This clonotype was detected only a few times. Here the CDR3 reads CASSVRTPYEQYV. CDR3 sequence (DNA): TGTGCCAGCAGCGTCAGGACCCCCTACGAGCAGTACGTC. This sequence joins TRBV12-3 or TRBV12-4 and TRBJ2-7; D uncertain. This CDR3 region has 13 residues. V was cut by 6 bases and J by 2 bases, with 11 bases left in between.

The chain joins TRBV3-1 to TRBJ2-6; unclear D gene. CDR3 length equals 15 residues. Germline V gene data show CDR1 as LGHDT and CDR2 as YNNKEL (reference sequence). With 3 bases removed from V and 0 bases from J, the gap between germline ends came to 6 bases. CDR3 bases: TGTGCCAGCAGCCAGACCCTCTCTGGGGCCAACGTCCTGACTTTC. Encoded protein: CASSQTLSGANVLTF.